Listed below are T cell receptor beta chains from one sample, sequenced in a study of cytomegalovirus exposure and HLA in healthy donors. Sequencing was performed with immunoSEQ multiplex PCR; in TCRdb, only in-frame clones are kept and a portion is missing. Counted here are over 25,000 clones, about two thirds occurring once; the ten biggest clones make up about 4.7%. Specimen: PBMCs. These receptors originate from a woman aged 50 to 60 in good health and CMV-seronegative. CDR3s include the opening cysteine and the closing phenylalanine or tryptophan. Fields, in order: V gene, J gene, D gene, clone size, CDR3 protein. The D gene is left open where the match is weak. Size is omitted from some rows. Given values are once, few, many or a class for expanded clones.

>TRBV19|TRBJ1-1|NA|NA
CASKERVNTEAFF
>TRBV5-1|TRBJ2-2|TRBD1|once
CASQTGRGTNTGELFF
>TRBV5-1|TRBJ1-6|TRBD1|NA
CASSVGQGFSYNSPLHF
>TRBV28|TRBJ2-7|NA|NA
CASSLTGPYEQYF
>TRBV6-1|TRBJ2-1|NA|few
CASRRVYNEQFF
>TRBV7-2|TRBJ2-7|NA|NA
CASSLGGRQSYEQYF
>TRBV6-5|TRBJ2-5|TRBD2|NA
CASSPSGGRETQYF
>TRBV11-1|TRBJ1-2|TRBD1|once
CASSLGPGTANYGYTF
>TRBV13|TRBJ2-2|TRBD1|medium-sized
CASSQDDRVRTGELFF
>TRBV19|TRBJ1-6|NA|NA
CASKDRPNSPLHF
>TRBV28|TRBJ1-2|NA|few
CASSSRGGYGYTF
>TRBV5-1|TRBJ2-3|NA|few
CASSLGTVRSDTQYF
>TRBV27|TRBJ2-7|NA|NA
CASSLGAWGDQYF
>TRBV5-1|TRBJ2-7|NA|NA
CASSLGQFYEQYF
>TRBV6-5|TRBJ1-2|NA|NA
CASTQGSPYGYTF
>TRBV9|TRBJ1-2|TRBD1|NA
CASSVGNPGQGYGYTF
>TRBV13|TRBJ2-1|TRBD1|NA
CASSLGLHRGDNEQFF
>TRBV2|TRBJ2-1|NA|few
CASSDSFRNEQFF
>TRBV28|TRBJ1-4|NA|few
CASSFREKLFF
>TRBV29-1|TRBJ1-2|NA|NA
CSVGGQVYGYTF
>TRBV19|TRBJ1-5|NA|NA
CASSMQGNSNQPQHF
>TRBV4-1|TRBJ1-1|NA|NA
CASSQGLRFREWEAFF
>TRBV7-7|TRBJ2-2|TRBD1|few
CASSPGQGLDTGELFF
>TRBV6-1|TRBJ2-7|TRBD1|NA
CASSEASTGVGQYF
>TRBV9|TRBJ1-2|NA|NA
CASSGLGTFYGYTF
>TRBV29-1|TRBJ1-5|NA|NA
CSVGGGNQPQHF
>TRBV2|TRBJ2-7|NA|few
CASSGDSYEQYF
>TRBV29-1|TRBJ2-1|NA|NA
CSVEDRGGGTQTYNEQFF
>TRBV6-1|TRBJ1-3|TRBD1|NA
CASRRTGVGGNTIYF
>TRBV5-1|TRBJ2-1|TRBD2|few
CASSLYSPSGGRGEQFF
>TRBV5-1|TRBJ1-3|NA|NA
CASSLEDPSGNTIYF
>TRBV5-1|TRBJ2-5|NA|NA
CASSLRQKETQYF
>TRBV6-5|TRBJ1-2|NA|NA
CASSGGERYGYTF
>TRBV9|TRBJ1-2|NA|NA
CASSVDSNYGYTF
>TRBV2|TRBJ2-1|NA|NA
CASMIQTDYNEQFF
>TRBV29-1|TRBJ1-2|NA|NA
CSAERTDYGYTF
>TRBV5-8|TRBJ1-2|NA|few
CASSWLTLYTF
>TRBV10-3|TRBJ2-1|NA|NA
CAIQAGSSYNEQFF
>TRBV6-5|TRBJ1-1|TRBD1|few
CASQGQGLLNTEAFF
>TRBV5-4|TRBJ2-5|TRBD2|NA
CASSLAGGTKETQYF
>TRBV2|TRBJ2-3|NA|few
CASSRGRTDTQYF
>TRBV7-3|TRBJ2-1|TRBD2|NA
CASSIGGRGRLAGVNEQFF
>TRBV28|TRBJ2-1|NA|few
CASSKLVNEQFF
>TRBV2|TRBJ1-2|NA|NA
CASSKGTSGYTF
>TRBV5-6|TRBJ1-5|NA|once
CASSLSDQPQHF
>TRBV21-1|TRBJ2-7|NA|NA
CASSNLVRDSSYEQYF
>TRBV6-5|TRBJ2-5|TRBD2|NA
CASSYRTAGGTQYF
>TRBV6-1|TRBJ1-4|NA|NA
CASRTWKDEKLFF
>TRBV5-6|TRBJ1-1|TRBD1|NA
CASSFDRVAFF
>TRBV15|TRBJ2-2|TRBD2|NA
CATTRGREDTGELFF